This T cell receptor (beta chain) is drawn from a study of cytomegalovirus exposure and HLA in healthy donors. Notes on the study in general: The majority of TCR sequences were rare, yet some public TCRs appeared in many donors. It was reportedly the case that the classifier diagnosed cytomegalovirus status with high specificity and sensitivity.

The V gene lost 2 bases and the J gene lost 3 bases, with 5 bases spanning the gap. Germline V lookup: CDR1 MNHNY, CDR2 SVGAGI (reference sequence). The CDR3 totals 12 residues. 60 Vbeta and 13 Jbeta primers were used in PCR. The table came from immunoSEQ multiplex PCR; TCRdb's copy has only in-frame clones and leaves some out. Of about 31,000 clones in the sample, roughly 67% are singletons; the top ten hold around 10%. This clone was counted only a few times. Its antigen is still unknown. Each donor's status was that of a healthy bone marrow donor. The sequenced sample consisted of PBMCs. The chain recombines TRBV6-6 with TRBJ2-7; no clear D. This TCR was recovered from a man aged 35 to 55 in good health and CMV-seropositive. This chain's CDR3 is CASSYPLYEQYF. CDR3 nucleotides: TGTGCCAGCAGTTACCCACTCTACGAGCAGTACTTC.